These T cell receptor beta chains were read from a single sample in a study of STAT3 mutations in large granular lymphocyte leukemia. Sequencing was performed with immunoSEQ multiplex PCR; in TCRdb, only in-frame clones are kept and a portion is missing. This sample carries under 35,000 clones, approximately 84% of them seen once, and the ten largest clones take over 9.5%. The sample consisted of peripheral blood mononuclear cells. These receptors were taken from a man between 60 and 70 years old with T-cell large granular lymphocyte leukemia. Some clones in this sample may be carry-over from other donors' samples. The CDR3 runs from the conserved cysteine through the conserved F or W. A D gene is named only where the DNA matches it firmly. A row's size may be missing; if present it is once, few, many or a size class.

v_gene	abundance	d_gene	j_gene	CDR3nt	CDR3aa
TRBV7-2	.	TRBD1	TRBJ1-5	TGTGCCAGCAGACAGGGGGGGCCCCATCAGCCCCAGCATTTT	CASRQGGPHQPQHF
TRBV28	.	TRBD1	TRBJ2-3	TGTGCCAGCAGTTCACCGGGACAGGGCACAGATACGCAGTATTTT	CASSSPGQGTDTQYF
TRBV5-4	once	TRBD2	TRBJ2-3	TGTGCCAGCAGCCCGACTAGCGGACTAACCGGCACAGATACGCAGTATTTT	CASSPTSGLTGTDTQYF
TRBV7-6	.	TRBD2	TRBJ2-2	TGTGCCAGCAGCCCAAGCGGGAGCAACACCGGGGAGCTGTTTTTT	CASSPSGSNTGELFF
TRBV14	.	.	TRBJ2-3	TGTGCCAGCAGCCAAGCGCAGGGTACGCAGTATTTT	CASSQAQGTQYF
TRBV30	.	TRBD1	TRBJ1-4	TGTGCCTGGAGTGGACCGGGGACAGGGGGCGAGGGGGTACTGTTTTTT	CAWSGPGTGGEGVLFF
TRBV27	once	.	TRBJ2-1	TGTGCCAGCAGATCATCGGGACTGTCCTACAATGAGCAGTTCTTC	CASRSSGLSYNEQFF
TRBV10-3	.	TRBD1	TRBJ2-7	TGTGCCGCCTGGGGGACAGCTCTCTCCGAGCAGTACTTC	CAAWGTALSEQYF
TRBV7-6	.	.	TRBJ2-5	TGTGCCAGCAGCGACCCTTGGGATGAGACCCAGTACTTC	CASSDPWDETQYF
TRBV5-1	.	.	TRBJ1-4	TGCGCCAGCAGCTTGGCCGGCGCTACAACTAATGAAAAACTGTTTTTT	CASSLAGATTNEKLFF
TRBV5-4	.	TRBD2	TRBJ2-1	TGTGCCAGCAGCTTGGACAGCGGGAGGGCCGGGAGTGAGCAGTTCTTC	CASSLDSGRAGSEQFF
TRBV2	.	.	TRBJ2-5	TGTGCCAGCAGCCTAGAGCGGGAGACCCAGTACTTC	CASSLERETQYF
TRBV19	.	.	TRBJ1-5	TGTGCCAGTGGGGGGACACATCTCTTCGTACCCCAGCATTTT	CASGGTHLFVPQHF
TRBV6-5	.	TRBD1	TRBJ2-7	TGTGCCAGCAATCGACAGGGATCCTCCTACGAGCAGTACTTC	CASNRQGSSYEQYF
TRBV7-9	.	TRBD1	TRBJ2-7	TGTGCCAGCAGCCCCCCGACAGGGGGCCCCTACGAGCAGTACTTC	CASSPPTGGPYEQYF
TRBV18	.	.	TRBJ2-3	TGTGCCAGCTCCCCGAGACTTGAGGATACGCAGTATTTT	CASSPRLEDTQYF
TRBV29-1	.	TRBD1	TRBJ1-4	TGCAGCGTTGGGGGGACAGGGGGAGAAAAACTGTTTTTT	CSVGGTGGEKLFF
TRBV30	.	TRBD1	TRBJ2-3	TGTGCCTGGACCGGGACAGGGGGTTTGGATACGCAGTATTTT	CAWTGTGGLDTQYF
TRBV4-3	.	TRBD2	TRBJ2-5	TGCGCCAGCAGCCAGGGTAGCGGGAGGGCCTGGGGGGAGACCCAGTACTTC	CASSQGSGRAWGETQYF
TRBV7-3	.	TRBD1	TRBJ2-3	TGTGCCAGCAGCCAGGGACAGGGGGGCACAGATACGCAGTATTTT	CASSQGQGGTDTQYF
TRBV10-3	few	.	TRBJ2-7	TGTGCCATCAGTGAGTTCGTAGACACGGGGCGGAAAGAGCAGTACTTC	CAISEFVDTGRKEQYF
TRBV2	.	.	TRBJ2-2	TGTGCCAGCAGTGAATGGGCAGGTGGGGGAGGAGCGGTCGGGGAGCTGTTTTTT	CASSEWAGGGGAVGELFF
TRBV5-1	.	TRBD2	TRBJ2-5	TGCGCCAGCAGCTTGGCCGGGTGGAGCGGGAGCGAGGGGACCCAGTACTTC	CASSLAGWSGSEGTQYF
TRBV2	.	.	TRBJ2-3	TGTGCCAGCTCTGCGGCCCTAAGCACAGATACGCAGTATTTT	CASSAALSTDTQYF
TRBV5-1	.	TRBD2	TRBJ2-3	TGCGCCAGCAGCCCTACTTACGAATTTAGCGGGAGGACAGATACGCAGTATTTT	CASSPTYEFSGRTDTQYF
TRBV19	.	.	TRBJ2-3	TGTGCCAGTAGCCCGACACGGGTCGAGCCAGATACGCAGTATTTT	CASSPTRVEPDTQYF
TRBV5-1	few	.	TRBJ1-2	TGCGCCAGCAGCTTGGGACAGCCCTATGGCTACACCTTC	CASSLGQPYGYTF
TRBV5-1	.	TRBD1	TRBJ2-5	TGCGCCAGCAGCTTGGTCCCGACAGGGCTCCAAGAGACCCAGTACTTC	CASSLVPTGLQETQYF
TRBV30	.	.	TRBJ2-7	TGTGCCTGGAGACTCTTCGGACAGCCCTACGAGCAGTACTTC	CAWRLFGQPYEQYF
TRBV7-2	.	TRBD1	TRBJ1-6	TGTGCCAGCAGCTTAGGGGGGCCGGGACAGCAAAATTCACCCCTCCACTTT	CASSLGGPGQQNSPLHF
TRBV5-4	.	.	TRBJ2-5	TGTGCCAGCAGCTTTGGTAGCACAGAGACCCAGTACTTC	CASSFGSTETQYF
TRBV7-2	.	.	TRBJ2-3	TGTGCCAGCAGCCCACGTGGGTATACGCAGTATTTT	CASSPRGYTQYF
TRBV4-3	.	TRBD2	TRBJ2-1	TGCGCCAGCAGCCTTGGGGAGAGAGAGCGGGATGATGAGCAGTTCTTC	CASSLGERERDDEQFF
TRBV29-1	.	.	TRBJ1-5	TGCAGCGGGGGAGACAGGTCCGGCCAGCCCCAGCATTTT	CSGGDRSGQPQHF
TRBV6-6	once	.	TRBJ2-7	TGTGCCAGCAACCCCAGCCACTCCTACGAGCAGTACTTC	CASNPSHSYEQYF
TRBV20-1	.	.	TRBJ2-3	TGCAGTGCACTCACAGATACGCAGTATTTT	CSALTDTQYF
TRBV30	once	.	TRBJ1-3	TGTGCCTGGAGTGTAATGTCAGTCTCTGGAAACACCATATATTTT	CAWSVMSVSGNTIYF
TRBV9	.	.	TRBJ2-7	TGTGCCAGCAGCGTTGAGGGACTTTACGAGCAGTACTTC	CASSVEGLYEQYF
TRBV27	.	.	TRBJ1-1	TGTGCCAGCAGTTTAAACGGCGACCACGGGAAATCTTTCTTT	CASSLNGDHGKSFF
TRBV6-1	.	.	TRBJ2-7	TGTGCCAGCAGTGGACCCCCATACGAGCAGTACTTC	CASSGPPYEQYF
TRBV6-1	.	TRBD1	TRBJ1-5	TGTGCCAGCAGTGAAGTCCCAGGGGGCAGCAATCAGCCCCAGCATTTT	CASSEVPGGSNQPQHF
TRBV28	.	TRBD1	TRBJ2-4	TGTGCCAGCCTGCCTTGGGACAGGGGTGCCGGGGCCAAAAACATTCAGTACTTC	CASLPWDRGAGAKNIQYF
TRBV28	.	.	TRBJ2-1	TGTGCCAGCAGCGGACACCCTCAGTTCTTC	CASSGHPQFF